This section outlines one T cell receptor beta chain sequence together with its context. V dropped 5 bases and J dropped 8 bases, with 10 bases sitting between them. Germline CDR1 and CDR2: SEHNR and FQNEAQ (reference sequence). The CDR3 has 12 amino acids. This sample is drawn from a study of blood T cell repertoires in COVID-19. The data were produced by immunoSEQ multiplex PCR, yet TCRdb's version contains in-frame clones alone and is incomplete. In the table there are over 200,000 clones, over 80% of which are singletons. V gene TRBV7-9 combines with J gene TRBJ2-1; D is perhaps TRBD2 (6 bases). Material: peripheral blood. This TCR was sampled from a woman in her 70s with active or convalescent COVID-19. CDR3 in DNA: TGTGCCAGCAGCCCCGGGAGTGATGAGCAGTTCTTC. This gives the protein CASSPGSDEQFF.